This paragraph reports one T cell receptor beta chain. Its antigen is not known. This specimen belongs to a study of cytomegalovirus exposure and HLA in healthy donors. General study results and limits: In a later analysis, specific HLA alleles were associated with around 17,000 TCR beta sequences at a 0.05 false discovery rate. Researchers reportedly found TCR beta sequences accurately predicted most subjects' HLA-A and HLA-B alleles. An ancestry cluster, one associated with Asian ancestry, reportedly showed fewer N-insertions than the 666-donor mean in a later analysis.

All donors participated as healthy donors of bone marrow. It was with 60 Vbeta and 13 Jbeta primers that the PCR ran. Repertoires were generated with immunoSEQ multiplex PCR, while TCRdb's copy carries only in-frame clones and drops some. The sample includes 75,000 to 90,000 clones, 79% of them seen just once. The CDR3 runs to 15 residues. Germline trimming cut 6 bases from V and 4 bases from J; bases unmatched to any gene: 8. Germline V CDR1 and CDR2: MNHEY, SVGAGI. This chain uses TRBV6-5 with TRBJ1-5, with TRBD1 identical over 8 bases. The receptor comes from a woman between 35 and 50 years old in good health and CMV-seropositive. Sequencing was performed on PBMCs. The CDR3 coding sequence is TGTGCCAGCAGAAAAGACAGGGGCTCAAATCAGCCCCAGCATTTT. Residues: CASRKDRGSNQPQHF.